Listed here are 17 T cell receptor beta chains from one sample, sequenced in a study of blood T cell repertoires in COVID-19. Measured with immunoSEQ multiplex PCR; TCRdb has only the in-frame clones, and not every one. The table records tens of thousands of clones, approximately 83% of them present only once. What was sequenced was peripheral blood. These TCRs come from a human donor in a cohort sampled during active COVID-19.

The V call is TRBV5-5, the J call TRBJ1-5, with unresolved D. Trimming pared 3 bases from V and 8 bases from J, leaving 12 bases between. The CDR3 runs to 13 residues. Germline V gene lookup returns CDR1 SGHKS and CDR2 YYEKEE (reference sequence). The CDR3: CASSSYTSEPQHF. The CDR3 DNA reads TGTGCCAGCAGCTCCTACACCAGCGAGCCCCAGCATTTT.

The CDR3 reads CATSTSGADTQYF. CDR3 bases: TGTGCCACCTCCACTTCCGGAGCCGATACGCAGTATTTT. The gene calls are TRBV24-1 and TRBJ2-3, with unresolved D. This CDR3 has 13 residues. CDR1 is KGHDR and CDR2 is SFDVKD in the germline V gene. Trimming took 9 bases from V and 6 from J, leaving 15 bases between them.

CDR3: CASSSGTSGRSQETQYF. Here the CDR3 DNA reads TGCGCCAGCAGCTCCGGGACTAGCGGGAGGAGCCAAGAGACCCAGTACTTC. J is TRBJ2-5 and V is TRBV5-1; TRBD2 matches at 15 bases. This CDR3 spans 17 amino acids. V lost 3 bases to trimming and J lost 1 base; unmatched junction nucleotides: 4. Germline V gene data show CDR1 as SGHRS and CDR2 as YFSETQ. The full variable domain, in which reference TRBV5-1 and TRBJ2-5 provide the parts outside the CDR3, is KAGVTQTPRYLIKTRGQQVTLSCSPISGHRSVSWYQQTPGQGLQFLFEYFSETQRNKGNFPGRFSGRQFSNSRSEMNVSTLELGDSALYLCASSSGTSGRSQETQYFGPGTRLLVL.

The chain combines TRBV4-2 with TRBJ2-1; 8 bases are a match to TRBD2. The CDR3 consists of 16 residues. Losses at the gene ends were 3 bases for V and 7 bases for J; bases not matched to a gene: 11. Germline V gene data show CDR1 as LGHNA and CDR2 as YNFKEQ. CDR3 bases: TGTGCCAGCAGCCAGCGGGGTAGCGGGAAAGTAAATGAGCAGTTCTTC. It codes for CASSQRGSGKVNEQFF.

This clone was seen a few times. This chain links TRBV21-1 with TRBJ1-5; the table's TRBD1 call for D was not verified on the DNA. TRBV21-1 is noted as a pseudogene. The CDR3 consists of 16 residues. CDR3 sequence: CASSSRGSRADQPQHF. CDR3 DNA: TGTGCCAGCAGCTCCCGTGGGTCCAGGGCCGATCAGCCCCAGCATTTT.

The V call is TRBV27, the J call TRBJ1-1, with 9 bases matching TRBD1. V lost 2 bases and J lost 0; bases outside the gene matches: 4. CDR3 length: 16 amino acids. Germline V gene data show CDR1 as MNHEY and CDR2 as SMNVEV (reference sequence). The CDR3 sequence is CASSLKYRGLNTEAFF. CDR3 sequence (DNA): TGTGCCAGCAGTTTAAAATACAGGGGGCTGAACACTGAAGCTTTCTTT.

In nucleotides, the CDR3 is TGCGCCAGCAGCCCTACTAGCGGGAGTACCGAGCAGTACTTC. Translating it yields CASSPTSGSTEQYF. The J gene is TRBJ2-7, the V gene TRBV4-1, with 11 bases that match TRBD2. The V segment lost 4 bases and the J segment 6 bases; nucleotides outside the gene matches: 5. Germline values: CDR1 MGHRA, CDR2 YSYEKL. The CDR3 is made up of 14 amino acids.

The chain employs TRBV28 and TRBJ2-3; D might be TRBD1 (5 bases). The CDR3 covers 12 residues. CDR1 is MDHEN, CDR2 SYDVKM, per germline. V gave up 3 bases and J gave up 10 bases, with 11 bases separating them. CDR3 nucleotide sequence: TGTGCCAGCAGTTTTGGGGCTAAGGCGCAGTATTTT. Translation gives CASSFGAKAQYF. Supplemented by reference TRBV28 and TRBJ2-3, the full variable domain reads DVKVTQSSRYLVKRTGEKVFLECVQDMDHENMFWYRQDPGLGLRLIYFSYDVKMKEKGDIPEGYSVSREKKERFSLILESASTNQTSMYLCASSFGAKAQYFGPGTRLTVL.

The V and J genes are TRBV15 and TRBJ1-3; D call uncertain. The CDR3 is 14 amino acids. Germline V gene data show CDR1 as LNHNV and CDR2 as YYDKDF (reference sequence). The ends were cut back, 1 base at V and 2 bases at J, with 6 bases in the middle. The CDR3 DNA is TGTGCCACCAGCAGAGTGGGAGCTGGAAACACCATATATTTT. Residues: CATSRVGAGNTIYF.

The chain employs TRBV19 and TRBJ2-7; a weak D match, TRBD2 (6 bases). The CDR3 spans 14 residues. The V end lost 4 bases, the J end lost 5 bases, and 15 bases lay between the germline ends. CDR1 is LNHDA and CDR2 is SQIVND in the germline V gene (reference sequence). The CDR3 coding sequence is TGTGCCAGTAGTACCGGGACTCTGGGAGACGAGCAGTACTTC. As protein: CASSTGTLGDEQYF.

The rearrangement joins TRBV5-1 to TRBJ2-1; no clear D. The CDR3 contains 13 residues. Germline values: CDR1 SGHRS, CDR2 YFSETQ. The V end lost 5 bases, the J end lost 8 bases, and 14 bases lay between the germline ends. The CDR3 coding sequence is TGCGCCAGCAGTAACTTAGATAGCTATGAGCAGTTCTTC. Translation gives CASSNLDSYEQFF.

V and J are TRBV14 and TRBJ1-4; D is unclear. CDR3 length: 13 amino acids. Germline loops: CDR1 SGHDN, CDR2 FVKESK. V was trimmed by 0 bases and J by 11 bases, leaving 10 bases between them. The CDR3 nucleotides read TGTGCCAGCAGCCAAGACCTGATGAGGAAACTGTTTTTT. Translating it yields CASSQDLMRKLFF.

The J gene is TRBJ2-5, the V gene TRBV6-1; 7 bases fit TRBD2. Germline V gives CDR1 MNHNS, CDR2 SASEGT. The CDR3 is 14 residues long. V lost 2 bases to trimming and J lost 5 bases; unmatched junction nucleotides: 5. In nucleotides, the CDR3 is TGTGCCAGCAGTGAACGGGGGGAATCGGAGACCCAGTACTTC. This translates into CASSERGESETQYF.

In this sample, this clone turned up a few times. The genes are TRBV7-9 and TRBJ1-3; 8 nucleotides line up with TRBD1. With V trimmed by 5 bases and J by 4 bases, 19 bases remained unmatched. The length of the CDR3 is 19 residues. In germline, CDR1 is SEHNR, CDR2 FQNEAQ (reference sequence). CDR3 nucleotide sequence: TGTGCCAGCAGCCTCCGGGACAGGCAAGATAGTAGGTCCGGAAACACCATATATTTT. Its protein is CASSLRDRQDSRSGNTIYF.

The chain is built from TRBV28 and TRBJ2-7; 8 nucleotides match TRBD2. The J segment lost 6 bases and the V segment lost 3 bases, leaving 7 bases of the junction unmatched. CDR1 is MDHEN and CDR2 is SYDVKM in the germline V gene. There are 14 residues in the CDR3. CDR3 DNA sequence: TGTGCCAGCAGTTTCTACAGCGGGAGTCTCGAGCAGTACTTC. Translation gives CASSFYSGSLEQYF. Looking up the rest from reference TRBV28 and TRBJ2-7 gives the full variable domain: DVKVTQSSRYLVKRTGEKVFLECVQDMDHENMFWYRQDPGLGLRLIYFSYDVKMKEKGDIPEGYSVSREKKERFSLILESASTNQTSMYLCASSFYSGSLEQYFGPGTRLTVT.

This chain connects TRBV18 to TRBJ2-7, with 7 positions matching TRBD1. CDR1 and CDR2 from the germline V gene are KGHSH and LQKENI. J lost 3 bases, V lost 6 bases, and 5 bases had no gene match. CDR3 length equals 13 residues. The CDR3 region is CASSQGDSYEQYF. The CDR3 nucleotides read TGTGCCAGCTCTCAGGGGGACAGCTACGAGCAGTACTTC.

V gene TRBV19 combines with J gene TRBJ2-2; 9 positions agree with TRBD2. Per germline, CDR1 LNHDA and CDR2 SQIVND (reference sequence). The V segment lost 2 bases and the J segment 6 bases; nucleotides outside the gene matches: 10. The CDR3 has 17 amino acids. The CDR3 coding sequence is TGTGCCAGTAGTATACTGGCGGGAGGGTCCTTTTCCGGGGAGCTGTTTTTT. Protein: CASSILAGGSFSGELFF.